The rows below give T cell receptor beta chains drawn from one sample of a study of blood T cell repertoires in COVID-19. Here immunoSEQ multiplex PCR was the method, and the copy in TCRdb shows in-frame clones only, minus some. The sample includes 130,000 to 150,000 clones, 85% to 90% seen only once; the top ten take about 2.3%. Material for sequencing was peripheral blood. The receptors stem from a human donor in a cohort sampled during active COVID-19. Each CDR3 is given with its conserved first and last residue. Each record gives: CDR3 protein, CDR3 DNA, J gene, V gene, clone size, D gene. A D gene is named only where the DNA matches it firmly. The size field is filled for only some rows; it gives once, few, many or a size class.

CDR3: CASSPWLAEYNEQFF
DNA: TGTGCCAGCAGCCCCTGGCTAGCAGAGTACAATGAGCAGTTCTTC
J: TRBJ2-1
V: TRBV5-4
size: few
D: NA

CDR3: CASSLGRAGETQYF
DNA: TGCGCCAGCAGCTTGGGGAGGGCCGGAGAGACCCAGTACTTC
J: TRBJ2-5
V: TRBV5-1
size: NA
D: NA

CDR3: CAWGARQGRNTIYF
DNA: TGTGCCTGGGGGGCCAGACAGGGTCGAAACACCATATATTTT
J: TRBJ1-3
V: TRBV30
size: NA
D: TRBD1

CDR3: CASSTGLAGVRGQETQYF
DNA: TGTGCCAGTAGTACGGGACTAGCGGGAGTGAGGGGACAAGAGACCCAGTACTTC
J: TRBJ2-5
V: TRBV19
size: NA
D: TRBD2

CDR3: CASSIDPLRITDTQYF
DNA: TGTGCCAGTAGTATAGATCCCCTACGTATCACAGATACGCAGTATTTT
J: TRBJ2-3
V: TRBV19
size: once
D: NA

CDR3: CASSQKGQGPYGYTF
DNA: TGTGCCAGCAGCCAAAAGGGACAGGGGCCCTATGGCTACACCTTC
J: TRBJ1-2
V: TRBV7-9
size: few
D: TRBD1

CDR3: CASRSYRGHNSPLHF
DNA: TGTGCCAGCAGGTCATACAGGGGGCATAATTCACCCCTCCACTTT
J: TRBJ1-6
V: TRBV28
size: few
D: TRBD1

CDR3: CASGLAGGNGELFF
DNA: TGTGCCAGTGGACTAGCGGGGGGGAACGGGGAGCTGTTTTTT
J: TRBJ2-2
V: TRBV19
size: NA
D: TRBD2

CDR3: CATSRGNGNQETQYF
DNA: TGTGCCACCAGTAGGGGGAACGGCAACCAAGAGACCCAGTACTTC
J: TRBJ2-5
V: TRBV24-1
size: NA
D: NA

CDR3: CASVLGQGATGELFF
DNA: TGTGCCAGTGTACTCGGACAGGGGGCTACCGGGGAGCTGTTTTTT
J: TRBJ2-2
V: TRBV19
size: NA
D: TRBD1

CDR3: CASSKELPLGEKLFF
DNA: TGTGCCAGCAGCAAAGAACTCCCACTAGGTGAAAAACTGTTTTTT
J: TRBJ1-4
V: TRBV21-1
size: NA
D: NA

CDR3: CASSVDRGTEAFF
DNA: TGTGCCAGTAGTGTTGACAGGGGGACTGAAGCTTTCTTT
J: TRBJ1-1
V: TRBV19
size: NA
D: TRBD1

CDR3: CASSRGGGTLDTQYF
DNA: TGTGCCAGCAGTAGGGGAGGGGGGACCCTCGATACGCAGTATTTT
J: TRBJ2-3
V: TRBV6-6
size: NA
D: NA

CDR3: CATSESGPGFEKLFF
DNA: TGTGCCACCAGTGAATCAGGGCCCGGGTTTGAAAAACTGTTTTTT
J: TRBJ1-4
V: TRBV24-1
size: NA
D: NA

CDR3: CASSRWTGSSYEQYF
DNA: TGTGCCAGCTCACGGTGGACAGGATCCTCCTACGAGCAGTACTTC
J: TRBJ2-7
V: TRBV18
size: NA
D: TRBD1

CDR3: CAWSEEGSDGYTF
DNA: TGTGCCTGGTCAGAAGAGGGATCGGATGGCTACACCTTC
J: TRBJ1-2
V: TRBV30
size: NA
D: NA

CDR3: CASSPSAGELFF
DNA: TGTGCCAGCAGCCCTTCCGCCGGGGAGCTGTTTTTT
J: TRBJ2-2
V: TRBV7-3
size: NA
D: NA

CDR3: CASSAGQSTDTQYF
DNA: TGTGCCAGCAGCGCTGGACAGAGCACAGATACGCAGTATTTT
J: TRBJ2-3
V: TRBV9
size: NA
D: NA

CDR3: CASAGTGRNYGYTF
DNA: TGTGCCAGCGCGGGGACAGGGCGAAACTATGGCTACACCTTC
J: TRBJ1-2
V: TRBV5-5
size: NA
D: TRBD1

CDR3: CASSPGAGMGTEAFF
DNA: TGTGCCAGCTCACCAGGTGCAGGGATGGGAACTGAAGCTTTCTTT
J: TRBJ1-1
V: TRBV18
size: NA
D: NA

CDR3: CASSLLNGNEQFF
DNA: TGTGCCAGCAGCCTACTAAACGGGAATGAGCAGTTCTTC
J: TRBJ2-1
V: TRBV7-3
size: NA
D: NA

CDR3: CASSIEVANEQFF
DNA: TGTGCCAGTAGTATAGAGGTCGCGAATGAGCAGTTCTTC
J: TRBJ2-1
V: TRBV19
size: NA
D: NA

CDR3: CAIRGSLNTEAFF
DNA: TGTGCCATCAGGGGGAGTCTGAACACTGAAGCTTTCTTT
J: TRBJ1-1
V: TRBV10-3
size: NA
D: NA

CDR3: CASSIDRDLREQYF
DNA: TGTGCCAGCAGCATCGACAGGGATCTACGCGAGCAGTACTTC
J: TRBJ2-7
V: TRBV11-2
size: NA
D: TRBD1

CDR3: CASSARRLPYGQYF
DNA: TGTGCCAGTAGTGCCCGGAGGCTACCATACGGGCAGTACTTC
J: TRBJ2-7
V: TRBV19
size: NA
D: NA

CDR3: CSAALVHEQYF
DNA: TGCAGTGCTGCACTAGTGCACGAGCAGTACTTC
J: TRBJ2-7
V: TRBV20-1
size: NA
D: NA